This T cell receptor (beta chain) was found in a study of cytomegalovirus exposure and HLA in healthy donors. Study as a whole: The early release's HLA-typed donors yielded approximately 85 million unique TCRs. The study placed 70% to 90% of its approximately 400 genotyped donors in the Caucasian-associated ancestry cluster. Points from the study as a whole: Later analysis demonstrated an association between a missense DCLRE1C variant and TCR beta V- and J-gene trimming.

Trimming cost V 6 bases and J 2 bases, with 13 bases left between them. Per germline, CDR1 LNHDA and CDR2 SQIVND (reference sequence). CDR3 length equals 14 residues. Primers: 60 Vbeta forward and 13 Jbeta reverse. Measured with immunoSEQ multiplex PCR; TCRdb has only the in-frame clones, and not every one. The sample has around 160,000 clones; under 85% are singletons. As for this clone: Its matching antigen is unknown.

The receptor was derived from a man in his fifties in good health and CMV-seropositive. The V and J genes are TRBV19 and TRBJ2-5, with D perhaps matching TRBD2 (6 bases). Sample: PBMCs. CDR3 DNA: TGTGCCAGTAGCGAAGGACTACTTCAAGAGACCCAGTACTTC. Its translation: CASSEGLLQETQYF.